The 32 T cell receptor beta chains below come from one sample, sequenced in a study of blood T cell repertoires in COVID-19. The protocol was immunoSEQ multiplex PCR, while the TCRdb copy is restricted to in-frame clones and leaves out a portion. The sample lists over 60,000 clones, about four fifths occurring once. Sequencing was done on a sample of peripheral blood. The receptor set was obtained from a human donor in a cohort sampled during active COVID-19.

Written as DNA, the CDR3 is TGCGCCAGCAGCTTGCAGGGCTCCAACACAGATACGCAGTATTTT. Translation: CASSLQGSNTDTQYF. V and J are TRBV5-1 and TRBJ2-3; TRBD1 might be the D (5 bases). V gave up 1 base and J gave up 2 bases, with 11 bases separating them. Per the germline V gene, CDR1 is SGHRS and CDR2 is YFSETQ. CDR3 length: 15 amino acids.

This clone was counted a single time. The chain is built from TRBV5-1 and TRBJ2-3; 7 bases are shared with TRBD2. From germline, CDR1 is SGHRS and CDR2 YFSETQ. This CDR3 is 16 amino acids long. V trimming: 0 bases; J trimming: 8 bases; junction bases outside the gene matches: 12. The CDR3 sequence: CASSLATASGAVTQYF. CDR3 nucleotide sequence: TGCGCCAGCAGCTTGGCCACGGCTAGCGGAGCTGTTACGCAGTATTTT.

A few counts support this clone. This chain uses TRBV6-1 with TRBJ1-5; a possible D gene is TRBD1 (6 bases). This CDR3 contains 16 residues. V was pared by 4 bases and J by 4 bases, with 17 bases between. Germline CDR1 is MNHNS and CDR2 is SASEGT. CDR3: CASSVLQGPLNQPQHF. CDR3 nucleotides: TGTGCCAGCAGTGTTCTCCAGGGGCCCTTGAATCAGCCCCAGCATTTT.

This sequence joins TRBV27 and TRBJ2-7, with TRBD2 as a possible D gene (6 bases). The V and J ends lost 5 bases and 2 bases respectively, with 19 bases between them. The CDR3 is 16 amino acids. CDR1 and CDR2 (germline): MNHEY, SMNVEV (reference sequence). The CDR3 loop is CASSPHGGAKTYEQYF. CDR3 sequence (DNA): TGTGCCAGCAGTCCCCACGGGGGTGCGAAGACCTACGAGCAGTACTTC.

This chain connects TRBV5-4 to TRBJ1-6; D is ambiguous. There are 15 residues in the CDR3. CDR1 SGHNT and CDR2 YYREEE come from the germline V gene (reference sequence). V gave up 2 bases and J gave up 7 bases, with 13 bases separating them. The CDR3 bases are TGTGCCAGCAGCTTCGGCGGATTAAGGAATTCACCCCTCCACTTT. This encodes CASSFGGLRNSPLHF.

The rearrangement links TRBV10-1 to TRBJ2-5; possible D gene TRBD1, 5 bases. This CDR3 has 14 residues. V was shortened by 3 bases and J by 4 bases, with 12 bases between the two germline ends. Germline lookup yields CDR1 WNHNN and CDR2 SYGVQD (reference sequence). For the CDR3, the DNA is TGCGCCAGCAGTGATGGTGGCAGGGCAGAGACCCAGTACTTC. Protein: CASSDGGRAETQYF.

The chain is built from TRBV3-1 (or the pseudogene TRBV3-2) and TRBJ2-5, with 9 bases fitting TRBD1. Germline V gene lookup returns CDR1 LGHDT and CDR2 YNNKEL (reference sequence). There are 16 residues in the CDR3. With 4 bases clipped from V and 4 bases from J, the junction kept 10 bases outside the gene matches. The CDR3 DNA is TGTGCCAGCAGCCCGGAACAGGGACAGGGCGGAGAGACCCAGTACTTC. Its protein product is CASSPEQGQGGETQYF.

This clone was found a few times. The chain uses TRBV4-1 and TRBJ1-1, with TRBD1 as a possible D gene (6 bases). From germline, CDR1 is MGHRA and CDR2 YSYEKL. Deletions cut 2 bases from V and 3 bases from J, with 16 bases between. The CDR3 is 16 residues long. CDR3 bases: TGCGCCAGCAGCCAATGGGGCGGGAGGGGGGACACTGAAGCTTTCTTT. Translating it yields CASSQWGGRGDTEAFF.

The chain uses TRBV7-2 and TRBJ2-7; 12 bases line up with TRBD2. This CDR3 has 13 residues. V lost 6 bases and J lost 4; bases outside the gene matches: 1. Per the germline V gene, CDR1 is SGHTA and CDR2 is FQGNSA. This CDR3 reads CASRTSGGYEQYF. The CDR3 nucleotides are TGTGCCAGCAGGACTAGCGGGGGATACGAGCAGTACTTC.

The CDR3 DNA reads TGCAGCGTTGAGGGGGGAAAGGGCACAGATACGCAGTATTTT. The encoded protein is CSVEGGKGTDTQYF. The chain employs TRBV29-1 and TRBJ2-3, with D perhaps TRBD2 (6 bases). V was clipped by 3 bases and J by 1 base, with 11 bases between them. There are 14 residues in the CDR3. CDR1 SQVTM and CDR2 ANQGSEA come from the germline V gene.

This clone was seen more than once but under ten times. V usage is TRBV9 and J usage is TRBJ1-5, with unresolved D. The CDR3 is 14 residues long. Trimming removed 0 bases from V and 6 bases from J, with 10 bases in between. In germline, CDR1 is SGDLS, CDR2 YYNGEE. The CDR3 protein is CASSVGREGQPQHF. CDR3 bases: TGTGCCAGCAGCGTAGGACGTGAGGGTCAGCCCCAGCATTTT. Full variable domain (outside the CDR3, taken from reference TRBV9 and TRBJ1-5): DSGVTQTPKHLITATGQRVTLRCSPRSGDLSVYWYQQSLDQGLQFLIQYYNGEERAKGNILERFSAQQFPDLHSELNLSSLELGDSALYFCASSVGREGQPQHFGDGTRLSIL.

The chain carries TRBV6-5 and TRBJ2-7; D is perhaps TRBD1 (6 bases). Germline V lookup: CDR1 MNHEY, CDR2 SVGAGI. The CDR3 has 14 residues. The V and J ends lost 7 bases and 1 base respectively, with 14 bases between them. The CDR3: CASTGTLYSYEQYF. The CDR3 bases are TGTGCCAGCACTGGGACACTATATTCCTACGAGCAGTACTTC.

CDR3 coding DNA: TGTGCCACCAGTGACCCGGGACTAGCGGGAGGGTACTCGGGGAGTGAGCAGTTCTTC. Residues: CATSDPGLAGGYSGSEQFF. The chain has TRBV24-1 and TRBJ2-1; 16 positions agree with TRBD2. The CDR3 runs 19 residues. The germline CDR1 and CDR2 sequences are KGHDR and SFDVKD. Trimming cost V 4 bases and J 9 bases; bases outside gene matches: 14.

This chain connects TRBV5-1 to TRBJ1-1; no definite D call. This CDR3 comprises 13 residues. Trimming took 4 bases from V and 0 from J, leaving 7 bases between them. Germline-derived CDR1 and CDR2 are SGHRS and YFSETQ. CDR3 residues: CASSPQVNTEAFF. CDR3 coding DNA: TGCGCCAGCAGCCCTCAGGTGAACACTGAAGCTTTCTTT.

CDR3 DNA: TGTGCCAGTAGTATGGGAAGGGGCGACTATGGCTACACCTTC. This sequence encodes CASSMGRGDYGYTF. This chain joins TRBV19 and TRBJ1-2; maybe TRBD1 (5 bases). Germline values: CDR1 LNHDA, CDR2 SQIVND (reference sequence). Trimming pared 3 bases from V and 3 bases from J, leaving 11 bases between. This CDR3 is built from 14 residues.

The rearrangement joins TRBV19 to TRBJ1-5; 9 bases line up with TRBD1. V dropped 7 bases and J dropped 4; count of bases not matched to a gene: 5. The CDR3 extends over 14 amino acids. Germline V gives CDR1 LNHDA, CDR2 SQIVND (reference sequence). DNA for the CDR3: TGTGCCAGTATTAAACAGGGGGCGAATCAGCCCCAGCATTTT. This codes for CASIKQGANQPQHF.

The chain joins TRBV30 to TRBJ2-3; TRBD2 agrees at 8 bases. The CDR3 has 17 amino acids. Germline-derived CDR1 and CDR2 are GTSNPN and SVGIG (reference sequence). V was pared by 3 bases and J by 4 bases, with 15 bases of the junction left unmatched. The CDR3 reads CAWSLGGAGGAADTQYF. The CDR3 DNA follows: TGTGCCTGGAGCCTAGGAGGGGCCGGGGGGGCAGCAGATACGCAGTATTTT.

In DNA, the CDR3 is TGTGCCAGCTCACCCCCCGCCGGGACAGGGCTAAGGGGCTACACCTTC. Encoded protein: CASSPPAGTGLRGYTF. The chain combines TRBV18 with TRBJ1-2; 9 bases are shared with TRBD1. The V and J ends lost 3 bases and 8 bases, in that order; junction bases with no gene match: 13. Per the germline V gene, CDR1 is KGHSH and CDR2 is LQKENI. There are 16 residues in the CDR3.

This chain connects TRBV11-2 to TRBJ1-6, with D tentatively TRBD1 (5 bases). V gave up 2 bases and J gave up 6 bases, with 14 bases separating them. This CDR3 has 16 residues. The V gene's germline CDR1 is SGHAT and CDR2 FQNNGV. The CDR3: CASSLFGGGPNSPLHF. CDR3 coding DNA: TGTGCCAGCAGCTTATTTGGGGGGGGACCTAATTCACCCCTCCACTTT.

This clone was counted a single time. This chain links TRBV9 with TRBJ1-6, with 9 bases fitting TRBD1. This CDR3 region has 15 residues. V lost 4 bases, J lost 7 bases, and 6 bases stayed unmatched. The germline CDR1 and CDR2 sequences are SGDLS and YYNGEE. CDR3 protein: CASSPRDRENSPLHF. The CDR3 DNA reads as TGTGCCAGCAGCCCCCGGGACAGGGAAAATTCACCCCTCCACTTT.

The rearrangement joins TRBV29-1 to TRBJ1-2; 9 bases are shared with TRBD1. V gave up 7 bases and J gave up 4 bases; unmatched junction bases: 16. The CDR3 runs 16 residues. CDR1 and CDR2 from the germline V gene are SQVTM and ANQGSEA. The CDR3 loop reads CSATRGWDREVYGYTF. CDR3 sequence (DNA): TGCAGCGCTACCCGGGGATGGGACAGGGAGGTCTATGGCTACACCTTC.

The CDR3 DNA sequence: TGTGCCAGCAGCCCGGGACAGACAAACGTTTATAGCAATCAGCCCCAGCATTTT. Amino acids: CASSPGQTNVYSNQPQHF. This rearrangement joins TRBV2 to TRBJ1-5; 7 bases agree with TRBD1. Germline assignment: CDR1 SNHLY and CDR2 FYNNEI. V lost 6 bases, J lost 0 bases, and 14 bases stayed unmatched. This CDR3 spans 18 amino acids.

The chain is built from TRBV9 and TRBJ1-6; D gene uncertain. Germline CDR1 and CDR2: SGDLS and YYNGEE. There are 14 residues in the CDR3. V was shortened by 1 base and J by 10 bases, with 12 bases between the two germline ends. CDR3: CASSVKIGGSPLHF. The CDR3 DNA reads TGTGCCAGCAGCGTAAAAATTGGCGGGTCACCCCTCCACTTT.

This chain joins TRBV15 and TRBJ2-7; 9 positions match TRBD1. Trimming at V came to 4 bases and at J to 3 bases, leaving 1 base not matched to a gene. Germline loops: CDR1 LNHNV, CDR2 YYDKDF (reference sequence). The CDR3 extends over 13 amino acids. CDR3 region: CATSKGQGYEQYF. The CDR3 region has the DNA TGTGCCACCAGCAAGGGACAGGGCTACGAGCAGTACTTC.

The genes are TRBV18 and TRBJ2-7, with 7 bases identical to TRBD1. The CDR3 sequence is 15 residues long. Germline CDR1 and CDR2: KGHSH and LQKENI. J was trimmed by 4 bases and V by 6 bases; bases with no gene match: 12. DNA for the CDR3: TGTGCCAGCTCCTCTCCGACAGGGAAGGGGTACGAGCAGTACTTC. It encodes CASSSPTGKGYEQYF.

This clone was seen just once. CDR3 in amino acids: CATSRDLTDNEQFF. The DNA for the CDR3 is TGTGCCACCAGCAGAGATCTCACAGACAATGAGCAGTTCTTC. V and J are TRBV15 and TRBJ2-1; no definite D call. Trimming removed 0 bases from V and 5 bases from J, with 8 bases in between. In germline, CDR1 is LNHNV, CDR2 YYDKDF (reference sequence). The CDR3 runs 14 residues. Supplemented by reference TRBV15 and TRBJ2-1, the full variable domain reads DAMVIQNPRYQVTQFGKPVTLSCSQTLNHNVMYWYQQKSSQAPKLLFHYYDKDFNNEADTPDNFQSRRPNTSFCFLDIRSPGLGDTAMYLCATSRDLTDNEQFFGPGTRLTVL.

The V gene is TRBV19, the J gene TRBJ1-2; 7 bases align to TRBD1. The CDR3 spans 12 residues. V shed 5 bases, J shed 8 bases, and the junction held 5 bases outside the gene matches. The germline gives CDR1 LNHDA, CDR2 SQIVND (reference sequence). CDR3 protein: CASSARGGGYTF. Here the CDR3 DNA reads TGTGCCAGTAGTGCGCGAGGGGGCGGCTACACCTTC.

The chain joins TRBV21-1 to TRBJ1-5; TRBD1 is the table's D call and was not checked against the DNA. TRBV21-1 is a listed pseudogene. This CDR3 spans 18 amino acids. CDR3 amino acids: CASSKDPHRPNSNQPQHF. The CDR3, as DNA: TGTGCCAGCAGCAAAGACCCCCACAGGCCAAATAGCAATCAGCCCCAGCATTTT.

The chain employs TRBV28 and TRBJ2-4; TRBD2 is a possible D gene (7 bases). The CDR3 runs to 14 residues. CDR1 and CDR2 from the germline V gene are MDHEN and SYDVKM. Between the trimmed V and J ends, which lost 6 bases and 9 bases, there was a span of 18 bases. The chain's CDR3 is CASSLGLGGAIQYF. In DNA, the CDR3 is TGTGCCAGCAGCCTCGGACTAGGGGGGGCCATTCAGTACTTC.

The chain employs TRBV5-1 and TRBJ2-2, with D unclear. Germline V lookup: CDR1 SGHRS, CDR2 YFSETQ. V was cut by 4 bases and J by 4 bases, with 11 bases left in between. This CDR3 contains 14 residues. DNA of the CDR3: TGCGCCAGCAGCCAATTTCTAGGCACCGGGGAGCTGTTTTTT. As protein: CASSQFLGTGELFF.

This rearrangement joins TRBV4-1 to TRBJ2-7, with TRBD1 identical over 7 bases. The CDR3 runs to 15 residues. Losses at the gene ends were 6 bases for V and 1 base for J; bases not matched to a gene: 9. Per the germline V gene, CDR1 is MGHRA and CDR2 is YSYEKL. CDR3 loop: CASRYLPGQSYEQYF. The CDR3 nucleotides read TGCGCCAGCAGATACCTCCCGGGACAGTCCTACGAGCAGTACTTC.

The CDR3 coding sequence is TGTGCCTGGAGCCTTGGACAGGGTAGCAATCAGCCCCAGCATTTT. Translating gives CAWSLGQGSNQPQHF. The gene calls are TRBV30 and TRBJ1-5; 8 positions agree with TRBD1. The CDR3 extends over 15 amino acids. The V and J ends lost 3 bases and 0 bases, in that order; junction bases with no gene match: 4. CDR1 is GTSNPN, CDR2 SVGIG, per germline (reference sequence).